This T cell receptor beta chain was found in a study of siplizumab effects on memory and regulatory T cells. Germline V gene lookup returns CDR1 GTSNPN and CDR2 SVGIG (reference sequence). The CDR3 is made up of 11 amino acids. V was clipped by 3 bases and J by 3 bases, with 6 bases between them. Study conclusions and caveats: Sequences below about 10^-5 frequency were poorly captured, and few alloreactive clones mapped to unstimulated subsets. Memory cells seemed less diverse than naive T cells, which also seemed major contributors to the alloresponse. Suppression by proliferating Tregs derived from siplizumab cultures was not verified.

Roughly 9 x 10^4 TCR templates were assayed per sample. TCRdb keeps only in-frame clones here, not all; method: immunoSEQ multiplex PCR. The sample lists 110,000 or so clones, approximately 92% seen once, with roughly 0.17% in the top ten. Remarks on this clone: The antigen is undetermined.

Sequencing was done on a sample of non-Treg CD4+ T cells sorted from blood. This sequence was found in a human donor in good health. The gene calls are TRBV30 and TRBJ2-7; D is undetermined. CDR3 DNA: TGTGCCTGGAGCCGGAGCTACGAGCAGTACTTC. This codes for CAWSRSYEQYF.